Listed here are 7 T cell receptor beta chains from one sample, sequenced in a study of technical replicates of blood from a handful of donors. The assay was immunoSEQ multiplex PCR, and TCRdb's table has in-frame clones only and misses some. The data show some 49,000 clones, about 90% seen once. The sequenced material came from PBMCs. These receptors were collected from a human donor in good health. Some clones in this sample may be carry-over from other donors' samples.

The rearrangement uses TRBV5-1 and TRBJ2-7; TRBD1 matches at 9 bases. V was pared by 4 bases and J by 0 bases, with 2 bases of the junction left unmatched. CDR1 is SGHRS and CDR2 is YFSETQ in the germline V gene. CDR3 length: 14 amino acids. CDR3 DNA: TGCGCCAGCAGCGGGACAGGGAGCTCCTACGAGCAGTACTTC. Translated: CASSGTGSSYEQYF.

This clone was seen just once. The rearrangement links TRBV5-4 to TRBJ2-5, with TRBD2 matching 7 bases. The germline CDR1 and CDR2 sequences are SGHNT and YYREEE (reference sequence). The CDR3 contains 13 residues. V was pared by 0 bases and J by 4 bases, with 0 bases of the junction left unmatched. The CDR3 DNA sequence: TGTGCCAGCAGCTTGGCGGGGGGAGAGACCCAGTACTTC. This codes for CASSLAGGETQYF.

The CDR3 DNA reads as TGTGCCAGCAGCCTGAGAGACAGGAACACTGAAGCTTTCTTT. It is translated as CASSLRDRNTEAFF. This chain joins TRBV7-8 and TRBJ1-1; the D gene is possibly TRBD1 (5 bases). CDR1 is SGHVS and CDR2 is FQNEAQ in the germline V gene. The CDR3 sequence is 14 residues long. V gave up 5 bases and J gave up 1 base, with 11 bases separating them.

The chain carries TRBV6-1 and TRBJ2-5; 8 nucleotides align to TRBD2. In germline, CDR1 is MNHNS, CDR2 SASEGT. This CDR3 comprises 15 residues. Losses at the gene ends were 6 bases for V and 5 bases for J; bases not matched to a gene: 11. As DNA, the CDR3 is TGTGCCAGCAGGAGCGGGCTAGCGGGCTATGAGACCCAGTACTTC. This encodes CASRSGLAGYETQYF.

The chain uses TRBV2 and TRBJ1-2, with D tentatively TRBD1 (6 bases). In germline, CDR1 is SNHLY, CDR2 FYNNEI. V was trimmed by 9 bases and J by 5 bases, leaving 22 bases between them. The CDR3 is made up of 15 amino acids. In DNA form, the CDR3 reads TGTGCCAGAGAAGAGCTGAGGGGACAACCATATGGCTACACCTTC. This translates into CAREELRGQPYGYTF.

The rearrangement links TRBV18 to TRBJ2-7, with 10 bases that match TRBD1. V gave up 3 bases and J gave up 7 bases; unmatched junction bases: 6. The CDR3 has 14 residues. Germline CDR1 is KGHSH and CDR2 is LQKENI. The CDR3 DNA reads as TGTGCCAGCTCACCTCCGGGACAGGGGCGGGAGCAGTACTTC. Translating gives CASSPPGQGREQYF.

The chain is built from TRBV15 and TRBJ2-5; D is unresolved. Trimming took 0 bases from V and 5 from J, leaving 7 bases between them. This CDR3 has 13 amino acids. Germline lookup yields CDR1 LNHNV and CDR2 YYDKDF (reference sequence). CDR3 protein: CATSRDRKETQYF. CDR3 DNA sequence: TGTGCCACCAGCAGAGACAGGAAGGAGACCCAGTACTTC.